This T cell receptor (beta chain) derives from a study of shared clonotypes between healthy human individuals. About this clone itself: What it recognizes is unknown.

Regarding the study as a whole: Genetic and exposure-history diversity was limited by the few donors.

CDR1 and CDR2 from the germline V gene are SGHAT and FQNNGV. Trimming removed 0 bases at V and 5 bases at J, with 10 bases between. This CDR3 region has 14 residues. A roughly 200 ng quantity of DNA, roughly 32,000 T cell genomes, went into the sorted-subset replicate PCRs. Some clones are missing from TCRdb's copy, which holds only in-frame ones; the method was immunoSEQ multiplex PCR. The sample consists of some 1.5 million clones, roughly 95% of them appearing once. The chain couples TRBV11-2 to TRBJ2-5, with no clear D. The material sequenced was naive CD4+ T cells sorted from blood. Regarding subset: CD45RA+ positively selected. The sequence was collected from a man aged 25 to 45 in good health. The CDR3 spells CASSLDLRRETQYF. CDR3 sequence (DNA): TGTGCCAGCAGCTTAGATTTAAGAAGGGAGACCCAGTACTTC.